Following are 30 T cell receptor beta chains from one sample sequenced in a study of cytomegalovirus exposure and HLA in healthy donors. Amplification used 60 Vbeta primers and 13 Jbeta primers. Clones were read by immunoSEQ multiplex PCR, and TCRdb kept only the in-frame ones, dropping some. The sample contains roughly 170,000 clones, about 80% of which appear only once. Specimen: PBMCs. Receptor source: a man aged 25-45 years in good health and CMV-seropositive.

About this clone itself: One end of the junction varies from germline; a read error may be responsible. V gene TRBV13 combines with J gene TRBJ2-1; possibly TRBD2 for D (5 bases). Germline CDR1 and CDR2: PRHDT and FYEKMQ (reference sequence). The CDR3 is 15 amino acids. Here the CDR3 DNA reads TGTGCCGGCAGCTTGGACGGGGATATGCACAATGAGCAGTTCTTC. Amino acids: CAGSLDGDMHNEQFF.

This clone was detected once. This chain connects TRBV21-1 to TRBJ2-7; no check of the table's D call, TRBD1, against the DNA was made. TRBV21-1 is marked as a pseudogene. The CDR3 is made up of 13 amino acids. The CDR3 protein is CASSWKQANEQYF. CDR3 bases: TGTGCCAGCAGCTGGAAACAGGCAAACGAGCAGTACTTC.

This chain joins TRBV7-2 and TRBJ2-7; D uncertain. Germline V lookup: CDR1 SGHTA, CDR2 FQGNSA. The ends were cut back, 4 bases at V and 4 bases at J, with 14 bases in the middle. The CDR3 extends over 14 amino acids. DNA for the CDR3: TGTGCCAGCAGCTCCCGCAGCGATAAGTACGAGCAGTACTTC. Amino acids: CASSSRSDKYEQYF. The full variable domain, completed using reference TRBV7-2 and TRBJ2-7, is GAGVSQSPSNKVTEKGKDVELRCDPISGHTALYWYRQSLGQGLEFLIYFQGNSAPDKSGLPSDRFSAERTGGSVSTLTIQRTQQEDSAVYLCASSSRSDKYEQYFGPGTRLTVT.

A single count supports this clone. This rearrangement joins TRBV7-2 to TRBJ2-7, with D perhaps matching TRBD2 (7 bases). Germline assignment: CDR1 SGHTA and CDR2 FQGNSA. Trimming removed 2 bases from V and 7 bases from J, with 21 bases in between. This CDR3 has 16 amino acids. CDR3 region: CASSLPAGAIETEQYF. The CDR3 DNA follows: TGTGCCAGCAGCTTACCGGCGGGGGCCATAGAGACGGAGCAGTACTTC.

The chain couples TRBV2 to TRBJ1-5, with TRBD1 matching 7 bases. Looked up from germline, CDR1 is SNHLY and CDR2 is FYNNEI. The CDR3 runs to 16 residues. Losses at the gene ends were 6 bases for V and 3 bases for J; bases not matched to a gene: 11. This CDR3 reads CASRLDRQIHNQPQHF. The CDR3 coding sequence is TGTGCCAGCAGGTTGGACAGGCAAATCCACAATCAGCCCCAGCATTTT.

The chain has TRBV2 and TRBJ2-7; 7 bases align to TRBD2. CDR3 length equals 15 residues. Germline values: CDR1 SNHLY, CDR2 FYNNEI. Germline trimming cut 3 bases from V and 2 bases from J; bases unmatched to any gene: 7. CDR3 region: CASSDPTSRAYEQYF. CDR3 in DNA: TGTGCCAGCAGTGACCCGACTAGCAGAGCCTACGAGCAGTACTTC.

The V call is TRBV7-9, the J call TRBJ2-5; 7 bases match TRBD2. The length of the CDR3 is 16 residues. Germline trimming cut 1 base from V and 2 bases from J; bases unmatched to any gene: 7. Germline V gives CDR1 SEHNR, CDR2 FQNEAQ (reference sequence). Here the CDR3 reads CASSLEGGSRQETQYF. CDR3 DNA sequence: TGTGCCAGCAGCTTAGAGGGCGGGAGTCGGCAAGAGACCCAGTACTTC.

The chain combines TRBV28 with TRBJ1-2, with D tentatively TRBD1 (5 bases). The ends were cut back, 7 bases at V and 5 bases at J, with 17 bases in the middle. There are 14 residues in the CDR3. Germline V gene lookup returns CDR1 MDHEN and CDR2 SYDVKM. In DNA, the CDR3 is TGTGCCAGCACCGACCTCAGGGAAAGATATGGCTACACCTTC. Translated, it gives CASTDLRERYGYTF.

The chain combines TRBV5-1 with TRBJ1-5; no firm D call. Germline values: CDR1 SGHRS, CDR2 YFSETQ. CDR3 length: 15 amino acids. V lost 5 bases and J 1 base, leaving 13 bases between the germline ends. The CDR3: CASRSLPGSNQPQHF. The CDR3 DNA follows: TGCGCCAGCAGATCCCTCCCCGGGAGCAATCAGCCCCAGCATTTT.

V gene TRBV5-1 combines with J gene TRBJ2-1; 8 nucleotides align to TRBD2. This CDR3 comprises 14 residues. Germline V gene data show CDR1 as SGHRS and CDR2 as YFSETQ. Trimming took 0 bases from V and 13 from J; bases not matched to a gene: 9. In DNA form, the CDR3 reads TGCGCCAGCAGCTTGGCCAGCTTAGCGGGAACTCAGTTCTTC. Protein product: CASSLASLAGTQFF.

J is TRBJ1-2 and V is TRBV6-5; the D gene is possibly TRBD1 (6 bases). The CDR3 is 14 amino acids. The V gene's germline CDR1 is MNHEY and CDR2 SVGAGI. V lost 6 bases to trimming and J lost 3 bases, with 14 bases between them. The CDR3 protein is CASSRGDTDYGYTF. The CDR3 DNA is TGTGCCAGCAGCCGAGGGGACACCGACTATGGCTACACCTTC.

This chain connects TRBV10-1 to TRBJ2-1, with 9 bases identical to TRBD2. The trim removed 4 bases at V and 6 bases at J, leaving 4 bases unmatched. CDR1 WNHNN and CDR2 SYGVQD come from the germline V gene (reference sequence). This CDR3 has 14 residues. CDR3 coding DNA: TGCGCCAGCAGTGGCGGGGGGGGTCGCAATGAGCAGTTCTTC. Its protein product is CASSGGGGRNEQFF.

J is TRBJ1-6 and V is TRBV27; TRBD1 matches 12 bases. Germline-derived CDR1 and CDR2 are MNHEY and SMNVEV (reference sequence). Trimming at V came to 8 bases and at J to 9 bases, leaving 11 bases not matched to a gene. There are 16 residues in the CDR3. Written as DNA, the CDR3 is TGTGCCAGCCCTACTCCGGGACAGGGGGCGAGTTCACCCCTCCACTTT. Translating gives CASPTPGQGASSPLHF.

This chain connects TRBV4-1 to TRBJ1-1; no clear D. Germline CDR1 is MGHRA and CDR2 is YSYEKL. CDR3 length: 11 amino acids. Trimming took off 4 bases at V and 8 bases at J, with 8 bases between the two ends. The CDR3 region is CASSRLQEAFF. As DNA, the CDR3 is TGCGCCAGCAGCCGATTACAGGAAGCTTTCTTT.

CDR3 region: CASSLAWLRKTARGSQPQHF. The CDR3 DNA follows: TGTGCCAGCAGCTTAGCATGGTTGCGGAAGACAGCTCGAGGTAGTCAGCCCCAGCATTTT. The chain is built from TRBV7-8 and TRBJ1-5; perhaps TRBD1 as D (5 bases). Trimming stripped 0 bases from V and 6 bases from J, with 27 bases between. The germline V gene encodes CDR1 SGHVS and CDR2 FQNEAQ. CDR3 length equals 20 residues.

The rearrangement uses TRBV19 and TRBJ1-1; a possible D gene is TRBD1 (5 bases). The germline V gene has CDR1 LNHDA and CDR2 SQIVND (reference sequence). This CDR3 is built from 13 residues. The ends were cut back, 6 bases at V and 0 bases at J, with 8 bases in the middle. In DNA, the CDR3 is TGTGCCAGTAGGTACAGGATGAACACTGAAGCTTTCTTT. Translated, it gives CASRYRMNTEAFF. The complete variable domain, with remaining parts taken from reference TRBV19 and TRBJ1-1, reads DGGITQSPKYLFRKEGQNVTLSCEQNLNHDAMYWYRQDPGQGLRLIYYSQIVNDFQKGDIAEGYSVSREKKESFPLTVTSAQKNPTAFYLCASRYRMNTEAFFGQGTRLTVV.

The chain carries TRBV27 and TRBJ2-1; 12 bases are a match to TRBD1. The length of the CDR3 is 19 residues. Germline CDR1 is MNHEY and CDR2 is SMNVEV (reference sequence). Trimming removed 2 bases from V and 15 bases from J; junction bases left unmatched: 23. CDR3 bases: TGTGCCAGCAGTTTACGGGGGGGACAGGGGGCCTTCGGAGGCTTAGTAGGGTTCTTC. As protein: CASSLRGGQGAFGGLVGFF.

The chain links TRBV2 to TRBJ1-5; D not resolved. The V gene lost 3 bases and the J gene lost 0 bases, with 9 bases spanning the gap. CDR1 is SNHLY, CDR2 FYNNEI, per germline. This CDR3 comprises 15 residues. Here the CDR3 DNA reads TGTGCCAGCAGTGACACATACCTTAGCAATCAGCCCCAGCATTTT. Protein: CASSDTYLSNQPQHF.

Comments on this clone: An end of the junction differs from the germline gene, which may be a read error. This rearrangement joins TRBV7-9 to TRBJ1-2; D remains unclear. CDR1 and CDR2 from the germline V gene are SEHNR and FQNEAQ (reference sequence). This CDR3 is 12 amino acids long. The CDR3 region is CSSSLQDIGYTF. In nucleotides, the CDR3 is TGTTCCAGCAGCTTACAAGACATTGGCTACACCTTC.

The CDR3 loop reads CASSPGFGQETQYF. Here the CDR3 DNA reads TGCGCCAGCAGCCCCGGGTTCGGGCAAGAGACCCAGTACTTC. The chain couples TRBV5-1 to TRBJ2-5; D gene uncertain. This CDR3 comprises 14 residues. The V gene's germline CDR1 is SGHRS and CDR2 YFSETQ. V was clipped by 4 bases and J by 2 bases, with 12 bases between them.

This clone was observed a single time. V is TRBV7-8 and J is TRBJ1-2; D is unresolved. The V gene's germline CDR1 is SGHVS and CDR2 FQNEAQ. The CDR3 has 12 amino acids. Deletions cut 5 bases from V and 4 bases from J, with 8 bases between. DNA for the CDR3: TGTGCCAGCAGCACTAGAGGCTATGGCTACACCTTC. Encoded protein: CASSTRGYGYTF. Supplemented by reference TRBV7-8 and TRBJ1-2, the full variable domain reads GAGVSQSPRYKVAKRGQDVALRCDPISGHVSLFWYQQALGQGPEFLTYFQNEAQLDKSGLPSDRFFAERPEGSVSTLKIQRTQQEDSAVYLCASSTRGYGYTFGSGTRLTVV.

The chain links TRBV5-4 to TRBJ2-3; 7 positions match TRBD2. Per the germline V gene, CDR1 is SGHNT and CDR2 is YYREEE (reference sequence). V gave up 4 bases and J gave up 4 bases; unmatched junction bases: 21. The CDR3 is made up of 19 amino acids. DNA of the CDR3: TGTGCCAGCAGCCCTACTATGGACGGGTTGGGGGGGTCCGCAGATACGCAGTATTTT. This sequence encodes CASSPTMDGLGGSADTQYF.

DNA of the CDR3: TGTGCCAGCAGCTTACGCGCAGACAGGGGCTACTTTGGCTACACCTTC. Translated, it gives CASSLRADRGYFGYTF. The chain uses TRBV13 and TRBJ1-2; 8 nucleotides line up with TRBD1. CDR1 and CDR2 (germline): PRHDT, FYEKMQ (reference sequence). V was pared by 2 bases and J by 7 bases, with 12 bases of the junction left unmatched. This CDR3 contains 16 residues.

This chain uses TRBV5-1 with TRBJ2-7; 11 positions match TRBD2. The CDR3 has 16 amino acids. The V and J ends lost 4 bases and 3 bases, in that order; junction bases with no gene match: 9. Germline V gene lookup returns CDR1 SGHRS and CDR2 YFSETQ. The CDR3 coding sequence is TGCGCCAGCAGCCGCGTGACTAGCGGGGAAATCTACGAGCAGTACTTC. Its protein product is CASSRVTSGEIYEQYF.

This rearrangement joins TRBV4-3 to TRBJ2-1; a weak D match, TRBD2 (5 bases). Deletions cut 3 bases from V and 5 bases from J, with 5 bases between. Germline V lookup: CDR1 LGHNA, CDR2 YSLEER. The CDR3 runs 12 residues. DNA for the CDR3: TGCGCCAGCAGCCAGAGGGACAATGAGCAGTTCTTC. Its translation is CASSQRDNEQFF.

V gene TRBV4-1 combines with J gene TRBJ2-1; 8 positions agree with TRBD1. V lost 2 bases and J lost 8; bases outside the gene matches: 14. The CDR3 extends over 17 amino acids. The V gene's germline CDR1 is MGHRA and CDR2 YSYEKL. The CDR3 loop reads CASSQRTGLPGKDEQFF. The CDR3 DNA reads TGCGCCAGCAGCCAAAGGACAGGGCTCCCTGGAAAGGATGAGCAGTTCTTC.

This clone was seen a single time. The chain recombines TRBV7-2 with TRBJ1-6, with a tentative D call TRBD1 (5 bases). Germline CDR1 and CDR2: SGHTA and FQGNSA. The CDR3 has 14 amino acids. Trimming took off 6 bases at V and 7 bases at J, with 13 bases between the two ends. CDR3 in DNA: TGTGCCAGCAGAGAACAGGTGGAGAATTCACCCCTCCACTTT. It codes for CASREQVENSPLHF.

The chain combines TRBV7-2 with TRBJ2-1; 10 bases align to TRBD2. Per germline, CDR1 SGHTA and CDR2 FQGNSA. CDR3 size: 13 residues. Trimming removed 9 bases from V and 3 bases from J; junction bases left unmatched: 2. CDR3 DNA sequence: TGTGCCAGTACTAGCGGGGTCTACAATGAGCAGTTCTTC. This encodes CASTSGVYNEQFF. Full variable domain (missing parts from reference TRBV7-2 and TRBJ2-1): GAGVSQSPSNKVTEKGKDVELRCDPISGHTALYWYRQSLGQGLEFLIYFQGNSAPDKSGLPSDRFSAERTGGSVSTLTIQRTQQEDSAVYLCASTSGVYNEQFFGPGTRLTVL.

The V gene is TRBV13, the J gene TRBJ2-7, with 12 bases aligning to TRBD2. The CDR3 extends over 17 amino acids. Looked up from germline, CDR1 is PRHDT and CDR2 is FYEKMQ (reference sequence). V was pared by 5 bases and J by 0 bases, with 8 bases of the junction left unmatched. In nucleotides, the CDR3 is TGTGCCAGCAGCGGCCGAACTAGCGGGGGGAGCTCCTACGAGCAGTACTTC. Protein: CASSGRTSGGSSYEQYF.

The chain uses TRBV7-6 and TRBJ1-1, with D unclear. V lost 2 bases, J lost 0 bases, and 10 bases lay in between. Looked up from germline, CDR1 is SGHVS and CDR2 is FNYEAQ. CDR3 length equals 15 residues. As DNA, the CDR3 is TGTGCCAGCAGCTTAAGTGGCGGCGTGAACACTGAAGCTTTCTTT. Translated, it gives CASSLSGGVNTEAFF.